This TCR beta chain was obtained from a study of OX40 agonist ivuxolimab in advanced cancers. Findings and limits, study-wide: By week 6 at 0.1 to 3.0 mg/kg, blood CD4+ and CD8+ T cells had expanded clonally.

The germline V gene encodes CDR1 SGHVS and CDR2 FNYEAQ. V lost 6 bases to trimming and J lost 5 bases, with 12 bases between them. This CDR3 has 13 residues. Concerning this clone: Its specificity is not known.

This table comes from immunoSEQ multiplex PCR, and its TCRdb copy is limited to in-frame clones, with some not included. The sample consists of more than 80,000 clones, under 95% of them appearing once. This receptor was taken from an adult with an advanced solid tumor such as melanoma, head and neck, liver or kidney cancer. The sequences come from CD4+ or CD8+ T cells sorted from blood, collected in a trial of the OX40 agonist ivuxolimab. The chain employs TRBV7-6 and TRBJ2-3; TRBD1 is a possible D gene (6 bases). CDR3 in DNA: TGTGCCAGCAGGCACAAAGGGGGAGATACGCAGTATTTT. Amino acids: CASRHKGGDTQYF.